This entry concerns a single T cell receptor beta chain. Its antigen is not identified. This specimen comes from a study of cytomegalovirus exposure and HLA in healthy donors. Likely unrecorded immune exposures existed in these nominally healthy donors. PCR used 60 Vbeta primers and 13 Jbeta primers. Data came from immunoSEQ multiplex PCR; TCRdb stores just in-frame clones and leaves some out. The table lists some 120,000 clones, with roughly 2% in the top ten. Study conclusions and caveats: More than 15,000 TCR beta sequences were associated with HLA alleles at 0.05 false discovery rate in a later analysis.

The junction had 5 bases not matched to a gene; V was cut back by 4 bases and J by 3 bases. This CDR3 spans 14 amino acids. The germline gives CDR1 SQVTM, CDR2 ANQGSEA. The clonotype was recovered from a woman aged 60 to 75 in good health and CMV-seronegative. The sample comprised PBMCs. The V gene is TRBV29-1, the J gene TRBJ2-5, with 10 bases matching TRBD2. The CDR3 DNA reads as TGCAGCGTTGTCCAGCGGGGGGGGGAAGAGACCCAGTACTTC. It translates to CSVVQRGGEETQYF. The entire variable domain, with the rest obtained from reference TRBV29-1 and TRBJ2-5, is as follows: SAVISQKPSRDICQRGTSLTIQCQVDSQVTMMFWYRQQPGQSLTLIATANQGSEATYESGFVIDKFPISRPNLTFSTLTVSNMSPEDSSIYLCSVVQRGGEETQYFGPGTRLLVL.